A single T cell receptor (beta chain) is shown here with its context. The antigen is unknown. The CDR3 length is 13 residues. The germline gives CDR1 GTSNPN, CDR2 SVGIG (reference sequence). After removal of 0 bases from V and 6 bases from J, the junction contained 1 base not matched to a gene. These data are taken from a study of CD4 T cells in relation to SARS-CoV-2 and coronaviruses. Study-level background: After less than 11 days of antigen culture, PBMC TCR beta CDR3s were sequenced. The HLA restriction of the shared crossreactive spike epitopes was mapped.

The unexposed donors gave CD4+ T cells in 2011-2018, prior to COVID-19. The cells were cultured for about ten days before CD4+ T cells were isolated. Cells permitting, SARS-CoV-2 S/N and four cold-coronavirus spikes were tested on unexposed-donor CD4+ T cells. The method was immunoSEQ multiplex PCR; TCRdb's version includes in-frame clones alone and lacks a portion of them. In the table there are 28,000 or so clones, 65% to 80% of which are singletons. Study observations and caveats: No crossreactivity against non-spike viral proteins was tested here.

The sequence came from a human donor in good health. V gene TRBV30 combines with J gene TRBJ2-1; 8 bases are a match to TRBD2. The sample consisted of CD4+ T cells from PBMCs, cultured in vitro. The CDR3 reads CAWSVLAANEQFF. The CDR3, as DNA: TGTGCCTGGAGTGTACTAGCGGCCAATGAGCAGTTCTTC.